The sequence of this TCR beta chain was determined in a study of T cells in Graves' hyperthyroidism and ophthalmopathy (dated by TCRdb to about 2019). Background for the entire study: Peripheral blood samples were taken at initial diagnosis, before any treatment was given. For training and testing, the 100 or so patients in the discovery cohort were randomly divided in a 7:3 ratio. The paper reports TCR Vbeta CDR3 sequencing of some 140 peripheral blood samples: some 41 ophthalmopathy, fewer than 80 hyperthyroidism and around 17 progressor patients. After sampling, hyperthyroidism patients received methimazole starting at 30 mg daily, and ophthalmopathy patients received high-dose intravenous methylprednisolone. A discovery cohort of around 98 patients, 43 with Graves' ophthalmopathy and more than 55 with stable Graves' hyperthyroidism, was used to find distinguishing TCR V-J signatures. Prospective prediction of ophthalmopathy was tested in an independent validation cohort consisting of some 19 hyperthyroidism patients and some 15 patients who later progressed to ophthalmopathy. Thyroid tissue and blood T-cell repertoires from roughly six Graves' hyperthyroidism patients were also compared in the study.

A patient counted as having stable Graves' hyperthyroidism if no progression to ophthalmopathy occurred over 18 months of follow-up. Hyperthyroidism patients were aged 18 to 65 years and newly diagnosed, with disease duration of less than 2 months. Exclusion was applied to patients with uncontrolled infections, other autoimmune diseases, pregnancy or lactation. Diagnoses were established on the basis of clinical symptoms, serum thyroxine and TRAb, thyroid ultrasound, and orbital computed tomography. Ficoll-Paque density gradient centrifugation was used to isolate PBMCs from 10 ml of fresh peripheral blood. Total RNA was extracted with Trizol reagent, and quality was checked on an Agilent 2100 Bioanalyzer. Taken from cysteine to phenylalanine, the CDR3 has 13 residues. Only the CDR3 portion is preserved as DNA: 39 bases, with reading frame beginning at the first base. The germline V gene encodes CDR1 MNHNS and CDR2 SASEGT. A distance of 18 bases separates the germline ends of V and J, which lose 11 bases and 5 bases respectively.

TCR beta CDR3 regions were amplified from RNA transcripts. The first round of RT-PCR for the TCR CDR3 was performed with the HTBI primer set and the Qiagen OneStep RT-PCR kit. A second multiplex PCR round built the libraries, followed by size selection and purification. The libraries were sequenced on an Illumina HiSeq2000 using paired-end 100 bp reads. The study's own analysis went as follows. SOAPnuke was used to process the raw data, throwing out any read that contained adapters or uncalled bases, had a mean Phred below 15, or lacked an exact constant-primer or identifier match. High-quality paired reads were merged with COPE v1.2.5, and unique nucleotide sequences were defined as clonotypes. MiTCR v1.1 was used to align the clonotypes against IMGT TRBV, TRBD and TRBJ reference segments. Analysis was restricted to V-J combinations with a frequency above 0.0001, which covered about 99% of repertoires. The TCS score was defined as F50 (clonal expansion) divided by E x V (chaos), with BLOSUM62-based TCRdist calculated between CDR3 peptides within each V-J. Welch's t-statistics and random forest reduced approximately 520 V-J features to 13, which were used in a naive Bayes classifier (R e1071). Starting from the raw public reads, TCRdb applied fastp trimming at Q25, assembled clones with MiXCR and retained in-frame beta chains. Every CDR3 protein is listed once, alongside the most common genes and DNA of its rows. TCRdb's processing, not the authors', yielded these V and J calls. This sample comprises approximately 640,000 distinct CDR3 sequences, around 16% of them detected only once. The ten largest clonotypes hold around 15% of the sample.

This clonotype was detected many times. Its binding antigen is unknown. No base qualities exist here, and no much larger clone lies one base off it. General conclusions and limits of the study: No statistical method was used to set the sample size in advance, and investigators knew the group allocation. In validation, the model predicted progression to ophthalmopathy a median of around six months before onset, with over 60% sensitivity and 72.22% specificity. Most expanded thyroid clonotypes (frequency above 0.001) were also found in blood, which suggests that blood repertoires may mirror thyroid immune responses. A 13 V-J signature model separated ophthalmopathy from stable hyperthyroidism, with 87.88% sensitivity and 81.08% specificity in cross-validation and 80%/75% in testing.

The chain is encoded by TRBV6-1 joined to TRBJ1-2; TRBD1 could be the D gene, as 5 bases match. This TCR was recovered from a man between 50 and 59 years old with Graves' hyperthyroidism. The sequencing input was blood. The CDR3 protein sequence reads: CAYSNGGTYGYTF. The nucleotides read TGTGCCTACTCAAATGGAGGGACTTATGGCTACACCTTC.